This entry describes one TCR beta chain. The antigen is undetermined. Clones were read by immunoSEQ multiplex PCR, and TCRdb kept only the in-frame ones, dropping some. This table holds 70,000 or so clones, about 94% found once. This sample was included in a study of OX40 agonist ivuxolimab in advanced cancers. Study background: Two cutaneous melanoma patients and one hepatocellular carcinoma patient, three in all, had partial responses. Study-wide findings and caveats: CD8+ T cells were the subset that, on average, had more expanded clones than CD4+. Compared with others, partial responders at 0.1-3.0 mg/kg displayed clonal expansion among the lowest.

The germline CDR1 and CDR2 sequences are MDHEN and SYDVKM. This CDR3 spans 16 amino acids. Trimming took 4 bases from V and 4 from J, leaving 17 bases between them. Individuals having autoimmune disease history or systemic immunosuppression were not enrolled. This clonotype was obtained from an adult with an advanced solid tumor such as melanoma, head and neck, liver or kidney cancer. The chain carries TRBV28 and TRBJ1-5; possibly TRBD1 for D (6 bases). Sequenced here: CD4+ or CD8+ T cells sorted from blood, sampled in a trial of the OX40 agonist ivuxolimab. CDR3 in DNA: TGTGCCAGCAGTTCCAGGGACGGGACACCTAATCAGCCCCAGCATTTT. This codes for CASSSRDGTPNQPQHF.